This T cell receptor beta chain originates from a study of shared clonotypes between healthy human individuals. The CDR3 consists of 12 residues. The V gene lost 9 bases and the J gene lost 4 bases, with 12 bases spanning the gap. Germline CDR1 reads SGHTA; CDR2 reads FQGNSA. Generated by immunoSEQ multiplex PCR, the TCRdb table keeps only in-frame clones and is missing some. The sample consists of 1,400,000 or so clones, about 98.5% of them appearing once. The sequenced material came from naive CD4+ T cells sorted from blood. Described subset: CD45RA+ positively selected. V gene TRBV7-2 combines with J gene TRBJ1-1; TRBD1 is a possible D gene (6 bases). The receptor's source is a man aged 30 to 39 in good health. This chain's CDR3 is CASTDSPTEAFF. CDR3 in DNA: TGTGCCAGTACGGACAGCCCCACTGAAGCTTTCTTT.